This T cell receptor beta chain was recorded in a study of identical twins. The study's findings and limits: The more abundant beta clonotypes in cord blood had fewer insertions, and memory repertoires did not show this. Within beta out-of-frame sequences, the excess sharing observed between twins was weaker.

This clonotype was counted at least ten times. Its matching antigen is unknown. This CDR3 is built from 13 residues. Trimming pared 2 bases from V and 5 bases from J, leaving 6 bases between. Per the germline V gene, CDR1 is MNHEY and CDR2 is SVGAGI. With template switching, a universal primer site was added, and the cDNA carried unique molecular identifiers. TCRdb re-analysed the 5' RACE reads in MiXCR, keeping a single row per CDR3 protein. The table lists approximately 600,000 distinct CDR3 sequences, 9.5% to 10% of them singletons, with under 3.5% in the top ten. The sample was also linked to a second study, of yellow fever vaccine responses in identical twins.

This sequence originates from a woman younger than 30 in good health. Sequencing was done on a sample of PBMCs. The J gene is TRBJ2-2, the V gene TRBV6-5; no reliable D call. CDR3 loop: CASSYSFTGELFF. Here the CDR3 DNA reads TGTGCCAGCAGTTACAGCTTTACCGGGGAGCTGTTTTTT.